What follows is one T cell receptor (beta chain) and its context. Antigen specificity is unknown. It was with 60 Vbeta and 13 Jbeta primers that the PCR ran. Sequencing was performed with immunoSEQ multiplex PCR; in TCRdb, only in-frame clones are kept and a portion is missing. The sample holds about 130,000 clones; 60% to 80% are singletons and the top ten take approximately 7.2%. This entry comes from a study of cytomegalovirus exposure and HLA in healthy donors. Study-wide results and limits: Most of the CMV-associated TCR beta chains (in a later analysis) appeared to be HLA-restricted.

The CDR3 covers 16 residues. Germline assignment: CDR1 SGHTA and CDR2 FQGTGA. Trimming pared 5 bases from V and 3 bases from J, leaving 16 bases between. Sequencing input: PBMCs. The rearrangement uses TRBV7-3 and TRBJ2-2; maybe TRBD2 (5 bases). The TCR comes from a male donor in good health and CMV-seronegative. The CDR3 bases are TGTGCCAGCAGCCAGGAGGAGGACGGAGACACCGGGGAGCTGTTTTTT. It codes for CASSQEEDGDTGELFF.